The 18 T cell receptor beta chains listed next were all sequenced from one sample in a study of T cell repertoires in cytomegalovirus infection. TCRdb analysed the reads with MiXCR anew, one entry per CDR3 protein. In the table there are about 250,000 distinct CDR3 sequences, about 12% of which are singletons. Material for sequencing was PBMCs. Receptors originate from a human donor in good health (CMV status not recorded). Some clones in this sample may be carry-over from other donors' samples.

This clonotype was counted ten times or more. The CDR3, as DNA: TGTGCCAGCAGTTTATTCCCGGGGAACTACGAGCAGTACTTC. Translating it yields CASSLFPGNYEQYF. The rearrangement links TRBV28 to TRBJ2-7; perhaps TRBD2 as D (5 bases). CDR1 and CDR2 from the germline V gene are MDHEN and SYDVKM. The V and J ends lost 1 base and 3 bases respectively, with 10 bases between them. The CDR3 contains 14 residues.

With regard to this clonotype: This may be a read error: a much more frequent sequence differs by one nucleotide. The chain combines TRBV11-2 with TRBJ2-5, with 10 bases fitting TRBD2. Germline V gene sequence: CDR1 SGHAT, CDR2 FQNNGV. Trimming removed 7 bases from V and 5 bases from J; junction bases left unmatched: 16. The CDR3 is 17 amino acids. CDR3 region: CASNNPFSGRSGETQYF. The DNA for the CDR3 is TGTGCCAGCAATAATCCGTTTAGCGGGAGGTCCGGGGAGACCCAGTACTTC.

This clonotype showed up many times. V gene TRBV6-9 combines with J gene TRBJ2-1, with D possibly being TRBD1 (5 bases). Germline V lookup: CDR1 MNHGY, CDR2 SVAAGI. This CDR3 is built from 19 residues. With 0 bases removed from V and 3 bases from J, the gap between germline ends came to 21 bases. DNA of the CDR3: TGTGCCAGCAGTTATTCGGGGCCCAGGCCCTATAACCTCTACAATGAGCAGTTCTTC. Amino acid sequence: CASSYSGPRPYNLYNEQFF.

This clonotype was found a few times. The chain combines TRBV20-1 with TRBJ1-1, with 7 bases that match TRBD1. The CDR3 extends over 13 amino acids. Germline loops: CDR1 DFQATT, CDR2 SNEGSKA (reference sequence). V lost 8 bases and J lost 1; bases outside the gene matches: 7. Here the CDR3 reads CSHRGPGNTEAFF. The DNA for the CDR3 is TGCAGTCACAGGGGTCCGGGGAACACTGAAGCTTTCTTT.

This clonotype showed up many times. The V gene is TRBV7-2, the J gene TRBJ1-2; D perhaps matches TRBD1 (5 bases). The CDR3 has 14 amino acids. V lost 3 bases and J lost 3, with 11 bases in between. From germline, CDR1 is SGHTA and CDR2 FQGNSA. The CDR3 DNA reads as TGTGCCAGCAGCTTTGGGGGAGAGTACTATGGCTACACCTTC. Its translation is CASSFGGEYYGYTF. The whole variable domain, remainder taken from reference TRBV7-2 and TRBJ1-2, is GAGVSQSPSNKVTEKGKDVELRCDPISGHTALYWYRQSLGQGLEFLIYFQGNSAPDKSGLPSDRFSAERTGGSVSTLTIQRTQQEDSAVYLCASSFGGEYYGYTFGSGTRLTVV.

The V gene is TRBV15, the J gene TRBJ2-7, with 10 bases fitting TRBD1. Trimming took 4 bases from V and 3 from J; bases not matched to a gene: 12. The CDR3 sequence is 17 residues long. The germline CDR1 and CDR2 sequences are LNHNV and YYDKDF (reference sequence). The CDR3 DNA reads TGTGCCACCAGCATAAGAGGATTTCGGGACAGGGGCTACGAGCAGTACTTC. It encodes CATSIRGFRDRGYEQYF.

This clonotype was seen ten or more times. The V gene is TRBV7-2, the J gene TRBJ2-2; 10 bases match TRBD2. Trimming removed 5 bases from V and 6 bases from J; junction bases left unmatched: 6. This CDR3 has 15 amino acids. Germline assignment: CDR1 SGHTA and CDR2 FQGNSA. This CDR3 reads CASSPTSGNAGELFF. The CDR3 nucleotides read TGTGCCAGCAGCCCAACTAGCGGGAATGCCGGGGAGCTGTTTTTT.

The CDR3 here is CASNEIDGETQYF. The CDR3 DNA reads TGTGCCAGCAATGAAATAGATGGAGAGACCCAGTACTTC. V is TRBV6-2 or TRBV6-3 and J is TRBJ2-5; D gene uncertain. The CDR3 runs 13 residues. Looked up from germline, CDR1 is MNHEY and CDR2 is SVGEGT. V dropped 7 bases and J dropped 4 bases, with 13 bases sitting between them.

The chain is built from TRBV14 and TRBJ2-4; 8 bases line up with TRBD1. This CDR3 comprises 14 residues. Per germline, CDR1 SGHDN and CDR2 FVKESK. The V and J ends lost 1 base and 6 bases, in that order; junction bases with no gene match: 2. Here the CDR3 DNA reads TGTGCCAGCAGCCAAGTGACAGGGGCAAACATTCAGTACTTC. Translated, it gives CASSQVTGANIQYF.

This clonotype was detected many times. The genes are TRBV7-6 and TRBJ1-5; D is possibly TRBD1 (5 bases). Germline V CDR1 and CDR2: SGHVS, FNYEAQ. Trimming pared 5 bases from V and 7 bases from J, leaving 12 bases between. This CDR3 comprises 13 residues. CDR3 region: CASSPQGVQPQHF. CDR3 coding DNA: TGTGCCAGCAGCCCCCAGGGAGTGCAGCCCCAGCATTTT.

This clonotype was picked up a small number of times. This chain uses TRBV15 with TRBJ2-1; D may be TRBD2 (6 bases). The germline CDR1 and CDR2 sequences are LNHNV and YYDKDF (reference sequence). This CDR3 spans 18 amino acids. V lost 6 bases to trimming and J lost 0 bases, with 21 bases between them. CDR3 DNA sequence: TGTGCCACCAGAACAGGAGGGGAAAATGGGAGCTCCTACAATGAGCAGTTCTTC. Protein sequence: CATRTGGENGSSYNEQFF.

V gene TRBV28 combines with J gene TRBJ1-2; perhaps TRBD1 as D (5 bases). CDR3 length equals 12 residues. Germline loops: CDR1 MDHEN, CDR2 SYDVKM. The germline V and J ends were trimmed by 8 bases and 6 bases, with 13 bases remaining between them. The CDR3 bases are TGTGCCAGCTCAACGGGGGGTCATGGCTACACCTTC. Its translation: CASSTGGHGYTF.

This clonotype came up many times. The J gene is TRBJ1-4, the V gene TRBV12-3 or TRBV12-4; D not certain. The CDR3 length is 15 residues. Trimming removed 8 bases from V and 0 bases from J, with 13 bases in between. CDR3: CASAAMPATNEKLFF. The CDR3 DNA follows: TGTGCCAGCGCAGCGATGCCAGCAACTAATGAAAAACTGTTTTTT.

Many counts were recorded for this clonotype. This chain links TRBV7-2 with TRBJ2-3, with TRBD2 matching 7 bases. Germline V gene lookup returns CDR1 SGHTA and CDR2 FQGNSA. Trimming removed 1 base from V and 4 bases from J; junction bases left unmatched: 5. The CDR3 consists of 15 residues. The CDR3 nucleotides read TGTGCCAGCAGCTTAGTTGGGCGGGAGTCAGATACGCAGTATTTT. The encoded protein is CASSLVGRESDTQYF.

This clonotype has at least ten counts. The chain couples TRBV7-2 to TRBJ2-2; D possibly corresponds to TRBD1 (7 bases). Germline V CDR1 and CDR2: SGHTA, FQGNSA. There are 16 residues in the CDR3. The V gene lost 1 base and the J gene lost 3 bases, with 12 bases spanning the gap. This chain's CDR3 is CASSLGGGGHTGELFF. CDR3 in DNA: TGTGCCAGCAGCTTAGGAGGAGGGGGCCACACCGGGGAGCTGTTTTTT.

At least ten counts were recorded for this clonotype. V is TRBV2 and J is TRBJ2-1; 9 nucleotides agree with TRBD2. V gave up 5 bases and J gave up 10 bases; unmatched junction bases: 6. The germline V gene encodes CDR1 SNHLY and CDR2 FYNNEI. The CDR3 is made up of 13 amino acids. This chain's CDR3 is CASSLAGDQEQFF. CDR3 nucleotides: TGTGCCAGCAGTTTAGCGGGGGATCAAGAGCAGTTCTTC.

Ten or more counts support this clonotype. V is TRBV7-2 and J is TRBJ2-1; 7 nucleotides align to TRBD2. Losses at the gene ends were 11 bases for V and 4 bases for J; bases not matched to a gene: 11. Germline V lookup: CDR1 SGHTA, CDR2 FQGNSA. The CDR3 has 14 amino acids. The CDR3 region has the DNA TGTGCCCCTCGGGGGGAGGAGTCGTACAATGAGCAGTTCTTC. Protein sequence: CAPRGEESYNEQFF.

Ten or more counts support this clonotype. The chain combines TRBV29-1 with TRBJ2-7; the D gene is possibly TRBD1 (5 bases). Germline V gene data show CDR1 as SQVTM and CDR2 as ANQGSEA. Trimming removed 4 bases from V and 5 bases from J, with 15 bases in between. The CDR3 contains 13 residues. The chain's CDR3 is CSVGSGKTNEQYF. In nucleotides, the CDR3 is TGCAGCGTTGGGTCAGGGAAAACGAACGAGCAGTACTTC.